These 10 T cell receptor beta chains were sequenced from one sample in a study of T cell changes during pregnancy in multiple sclerosis (dated by TCRdb to about 2019). Library construction relied on the immunoSEQ multiplex PCR assay. Sourced from immuneACCESS, this table was stored by TCRdb with only in-frame sequences that have V and J called. A share of the clones is absent; for the studies checked, an unresolved V gene accounts for under half, and the remainder has no known explanation. For this sample the table gives tens of thousands of clones, of which about 93% were detected only once. Over 0.8% of the sample belongs to the ten largest clones. The material was peripheral blood, obtained in the first trimester of pregnancy. These receptors came from a female donor with multiple sclerosis, enrolled in a pregnancy study.

This clone has a handful of counts. The genes are TRBV19 and TRBJ2-7; a possible D gene is TRBD1 (5 bases). Germline CDR1 is LNHDA and CDR2 is SQIVND (reference sequence). V lost 0 bases and J lost 3, with 15 bases in between. This CDR3 is 16 amino acids long. CDR3 nucleotides: TGTGCCAGTAGTATAGATCTTGACAGACCTAGCTACGAGCAGTACTTC. Residues: CASSIDLDRPSYEQYF.

This clone came up once. V usage is TRBV9 and J usage is TRBJ2-1, with 15 bases matching TRBD2. In germline, CDR1 is SGDLS, CDR2 YYNGEE. This CDR3 spans 17 amino acids. V trimming: 2 bases; J trimming: 2 bases; junction bases outside the gene matches: 2. CDR3 DNA sequence: TGTGCCAGCAGCGTCGGACTAGCGGGGGGGCCCTACAATGAGCAGTTCTTC. It yields the protein CASSVGLAGGPYNEQFF.

The chain combines TRBV18 with TRBJ1-2; 10 positions agree with TRBD1. CDR1 is KGHSH and CDR2 is LQKENI in the germline V gene. This CDR3 has 15 residues. With 3 bases clipped from V and 5 bases from J, the junction kept 6 bases outside the gene matches. The CDR3 coding sequence is TGTGCCAGCTCACCCCTCGGGACAGGGGATTATGGCTACACCTTC. It encodes CASSPLGTGDYGYTF.

The chain combines TRBV7-2 with TRBJ1-4, with D perhaps TRBD1 (5 bases). The CDR3 sequence is 13 residues long. The germline V gene encodes CDR1 SGHTA and CDR2 FQGNSA. V lost 4 bases, J lost 12 bases, and 15 bases lay in between. CDR3 nucleotides: TGTGCCAGCAGCTATGGGGGGGATACCCAACTGTTTTTT. It specifies CASSYGGDTQLFF.

The chain has TRBV5-8 and TRBJ1-3; D is undetermined. Germline CDR1 reads SGHTS; CDR2 reads YDEGEE. V was cut by 1 base and J by 4 bases, with 6 bases left in between. The CDR3 has 13 amino acids. CDR3 nucleotides: TGTGCCAGCAGCTTGCCACAAGGAAACACCATATATTTT. As protein: CASSLPQGNTIYF.

This chain uses TRBV7-3 with TRBJ1-5; 7 bases map to TRBD1. This CDR3 region has 19 residues. V shed 3 bases, J shed 0 bases, and the junction held 14 bases outside the gene matches. In germline, CDR1 is SGHTA, CDR2 FQGTGA. The CDR3 bases are TGTGCCAGCAGCTTCAGACAGGGCGAGCTTAGGAGTAGCAATCAGCCCCAGCATTTT. Translating it yields CASSFRQGELRSSNQPQHF. The full variable domain, completed using reference TRBV7-3 and TRBJ1-5, is GAGVSQTPSNKVTEKGKYVELRCDPISGHTALYWYRQSLGQGPEFLIYFQGTGAADDSGLPNDRFFAVRPEGSVSTLKIQRTERGDSAVYLCASSFRQGELRSSNQPQHFGDGTRLSIL.

V gene TRBV18 combines with J gene TRBJ1-2; D is possibly TRBD1 (6 bases). V lost 4 bases and J lost 1, with 10 bases in between. CDR1 is KGHSH, CDR2 LQKENI, per germline. The CDR3 is 14 amino acids. In DNA, the CDR3 is TGTGCCAGCTCACGGGACATAAATAACTATGGCTACACCTTC. Protein sequence: CASSRDINNYGYTF.

The rearrangement joins TRBV28 to TRBJ2-7, with 8 bases fitting TRBD2. The CDR3 is 17 amino acids. Germline V gene sequence: CDR1 MDHEN, CDR2 SYDVKM. Unmatched junction bases numbered 15, after V lost 7 bases and J lost 1 base. The CDR3: CASTSTIPGTRSYEQYF. CDR3 nucleotide sequence: TGTGCCAGCACCTCTACGATCCCCGGGACTAGATCCTACGAGCAGTACTTC.

The chain combines TRBV7-2 with TRBJ2-1; 8 bases match TRBD2. The length of the CDR3 is 16 residues. Looked up from germline, CDR1 is SGHTA and CDR2 is FQGNSA. V shed 2 bases, J shed 0 bases, and the junction held 3 bases outside the gene matches. CDR3 protein: CASSLRLAGSYNEQFF. The CDR3 nucleotides are TGTGCCAGCAGCTTAAGGCTAGCGGGCTCCTACAATGAGCAGTTCTTC.

The chain is built from TRBV4-2 and TRBJ1-6; D unresolved. The CDR3 sequence is 13 residues long. The germline V and J ends were trimmed by 4 bases and 5 bases, with 6 bases remaining between them. Germline lookup yields CDR1 LGHNA and CDR2 YNFKEQ. The CDR3 loop is CASSREDNSPLHF. The CDR3 coding sequence is TGTGCCAGCAGCCGCGAGGATAATTCACCCCTCCACTTT.